This TCR beta chain was captured in a study of T cells in Graves' hyperthyroidism and ophthalmopathy. Broader study findings: Most expanded thyroid clonotypes above 0.001 also appeared in blood.

This clonotype was detected only a few times. Antigen: not known. The V gene's germline CDR1 is KGHSH and CDR2 LQKENI. The trim removed 4 bases at V and 4 bases at J, leaving 9 bases unmatched. This CDR3 is built from 15 residues. Researchers took RNA transcripts and amplified the TCR beta CDR3 regions from them. TCR CDR3 underwent first-round RT-PCR with the HTBI primer set. TCRdb reprocessed the multiplex PCR reads with MiXCR, giving one entry per CDR3 protein. The data show around 690,000 distinct CDR3 sequences, less than 25% seen once. The receptor was derived from a man aged 25 to 40 with Graves' ophthalmopathy. The rearrangement joins TRBV18 to TRBJ2-5; TRBD1 matches 7 bases. The source material was blood. For the CDR3, the DNA is TGTGCCAGCTCACGACGACAGGGTGAGGGAGAGACCCAGTACTTC. Its protein product is CASSRRQGEGETQYF.